The 15 T cell receptor beta chains given below trace back to one sample, sequenced in a study of cytomegalovirus exposure and HLA in healthy donors. The PCR was carried out with 60 Vbeta primers and 13 Jbeta primers. Using immunoSEQ multiplex PCR, the repertoire was profiled, and TCRdb retains in-frame clones only, with some absent. This sample has some 160,000 clones, with around 84% found just once. The sequencing sample was made of PBMCs. These receptors were obtained from a young man in good health and CMV-seropositive.

This clone has a handful of counts. The J gene is TRBJ1-5, the V gene TRBV4-3; D call uncertain. CDR1 is LGHNA, CDR2 YSLEER, per germline. V lost 0 bases to trimming and J lost 15 bases, with 24 bases between them. CDR3 length: 16 amino acids. CDR3 in amino acids: CASSQEGSSQMKDLHF. CDR3 coding DNA: TGCGCCAGCAGCCAAGAGGGGAGCAGCCAGATGAAAGATCTGCATTTT.

This chain uses TRBV28 with TRBJ1-5; D is perhaps TRBD1 (6 bases). Deletions cut 2 bases from V and 2 bases from J, with 10 bases between. The CDR3 contains 15 residues. CDR1 is MDHEN, CDR2 SYDVKM, per germline. For the CDR3, the DNA is TGTGCCAGCAGTTTAGCGGGGGCCGGCAATCAGCCCCAGCATTTT. Its protein product is CASSLAGAGNQPQHF.

This sequence joins TRBV4-3 and TRBJ2-5; D is undetermined. The germline V and J ends were trimmed by 1 base and 1 base, with 4 bases remaining between them. Looked up from germline, CDR1 is LGHNA and CDR2 is YSLEER. This CDR3 contains 13 residues. As DNA, the CDR3 is TGCGCCAGCAGCCAAGGAGGCCAAGAGACCCAGTACTTC. It is translated as CASSQGGQETQYF.

V is TRBV30 and J is TRBJ1-1; D remains unclear. Germline-derived CDR1 and CDR2 are GTSNPN and SVGIG (reference sequence). V dropped 2 bases and J dropped 2 bases, with 3 bases sitting between them. The CDR3 is 11 amino acids. CDR3 in DNA: TGTGCCTGGAGTTATAACACTGAAGCTTTCTTT. Translation gives CAWSYNTEAFF.

The rearrangement links TRBV15 to TRBJ1-5, with TRBD1 matching over 8 bases. V lost 3 bases to trimming and J lost 3 bases; unmatched junction nucleotides: 13. The CDR3 runs to 18 residues. Germline CDR1 reads LNHNV; CDR2 reads YYDKDF (reference sequence). The CDR3 region has the DNA TGTGCCACCAGCAGTAGATCTGGGGCAGGGGGCTTCAATCAGCCCCAGCATTTT. As protein: CATSSRSGAGGFNQPQHF.

The CDR3 bases are TGTGCCAGCAGCCTAGGGGGCTATGAGACCCAGTACTTC. It codes for CASSLGGYETQYF. This chain uses TRBV7-3 with TRBJ2-5; 7 bases are a match to TRBD1. V dropped 5 bases and J dropped 5; count of bases not matched to a gene: 5. The CDR3 consists of 13 residues. Germline V lookup: CDR1 SGHTA, CDR2 FQGTGA.

The V and J genes are TRBV21-1 and TRBJ2-3; the D call in the table, TRBD2, was not verified against the DNA. TRBV21-1 is annotated as a pseudogene. The CDR3 loop spans 23 amino acids. The DNA of the CDR3 is TGTGCCAGCAGCAAAGCGCGGGTCCGAAGGATAAGCGGGACCCGTAAGCCCACAGATACGCAGTATTTT. Its protein is CASSKARVRRISGTRKPTDTQYF.

This chain joins TRBV9 and TRBJ2-7; D is ambiguous. CDR1 and CDR2 from the germline V gene are SGDLS and YYNGEE. The CDR3 is made up of 14 amino acids. V was trimmed by 0 bases and J by 2 bases, leaving 9 bases between them. CDR3 coding DNA: TGTGCCAGCAGCGTAGAGGATAGCCCCTACGAGCAGTACTTC. Encoded protein: CASSVEDSPYEQYF.

This clone was seen only a few times. The chain has TRBV9 and TRBJ2-5; 11 bases are shared with TRBD2. Germline-derived CDR1 and CDR2 are SGDLS and YYNGEE. The CDR3 length is 14 residues. Trimming took 7 bases from V and 2 from J; bases not matched to a gene: 4. The CDR3 here is CASSSGRSQETQYF. The CDR3 DNA is TGTGCCAGCTCTAGCGGGAGGTCACAAGAGACCCAGTACTTC.

The chain couples TRBV6-4 to TRBJ2-3; maybe TRBD2 (6 bases). Germline values: CDR1 MRHNA, CDR2 SNTAGT. V was trimmed by 2 bases and J by 1 base, leaving 10 bases between them. The CDR3 is 15 residues long. The CDR3 region is CASSDEASGTDTQYF. In nucleotides, the CDR3 is TGTGCCAGCAGTGACGAGGCTAGCGGCACAGATACGCAGTATTTT.

This clone was counted only a few times. The rearrangement joins TRBV6-5 to TRBJ2-7; D possibly corresponds to TRBD2 (6 bases). Trimming took 7 bases from V and 7 from J, leaving 14 bases between them. This CDR3 has 12 amino acids. CDR1 and CDR2 (germline): MNHEY, SVGAGI. The CDR3 loop is CASTGDREEQYF. CDR3 nucleotide sequence: TGTGCCAGCACCGGGGACCGGGAGGAGCAGTACTTC.

The DNA of the CDR3 is TGTGCCAGCAGCTTGTACGGAGTCTACAATGAGCAGTTCTTC. It yields the protein CASSLYGVYNEQFF. The chain has TRBV7-2 and TRBJ2-1, with unresolved D. Trimming removed 3 bases at V and 3 bases at J, with 9 bases between. The CDR3 contains 14 residues. The germline V gene has CDR1 SGHTA and CDR2 FQGNSA.

J is TRBJ2-7 and V is TRBV6-5; a possible D gene is TRBD1 (6 bases). CDR3 size: 13 residues. Between the trimmed V and J ends, which lost 5 bases and 4 bases, there was a span of 12 bases. CDR1 is MNHEY and CDR2 is SVGAGI in the germline V gene. This CDR3 reads CASSVDSHYEQYF. The CDR3 bases are TGTGCCAGCAGTGTGGACAGCCATTACGAGCAGTACTTC.

J is TRBJ1-2 and V is TRBV5-5, with D tentatively TRBD1 (6 bases). V lost 4 bases to trimming and J lost 2 bases, with 12 bases between them. This CDR3 comprises 14 residues. Per the germline V gene, CDR1 is SGHKS and CDR2 is YYEKEE (reference sequence). CDR3 residues: CASSAGAGNYGYTF. CDR3 coding DNA: TGTGCCAGCAGCGCGGGGGCAGGGAACTATGGCTACACCTTC.

The chain is built from TRBV7-3 and TRBJ2-1; weak D call: TRBD2 (6 bases). Germline CDR1 SGHTA, CDR2 FQGTGA. CDR3 length: 15 amino acids. V was cut by 0 bases and J by 2 bases, with 8 bases left in between. The CDR3 loop is CASSLTPGAYNEQFF. The DNA for the CDR3 is TGTGCCAGCAGCTTAACTCCGGGAGCCTACAATGAGCAGTTCTTC.